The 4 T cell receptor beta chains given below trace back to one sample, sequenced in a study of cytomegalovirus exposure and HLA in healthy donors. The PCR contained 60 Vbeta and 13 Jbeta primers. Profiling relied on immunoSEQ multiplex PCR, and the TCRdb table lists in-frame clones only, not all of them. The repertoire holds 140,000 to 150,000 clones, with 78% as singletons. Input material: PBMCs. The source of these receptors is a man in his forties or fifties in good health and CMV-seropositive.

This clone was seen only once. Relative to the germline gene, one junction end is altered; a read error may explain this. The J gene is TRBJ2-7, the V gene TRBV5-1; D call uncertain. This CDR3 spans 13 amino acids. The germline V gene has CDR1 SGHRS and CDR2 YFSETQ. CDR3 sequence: CASSLGKSYEQYF. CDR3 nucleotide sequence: TGTGCCAGCAGCTTGGGTAAGAGCTACGAGCAGTACTTC.

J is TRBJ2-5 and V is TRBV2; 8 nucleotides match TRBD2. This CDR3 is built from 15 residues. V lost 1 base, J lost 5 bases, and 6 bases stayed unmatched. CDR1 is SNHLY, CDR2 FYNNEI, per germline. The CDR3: CASSEEAGAGETQYF. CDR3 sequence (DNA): TGTGCCAGCAGTGAAGAAGCGGGAGCTGGGGAGACCCAGTACTTC.

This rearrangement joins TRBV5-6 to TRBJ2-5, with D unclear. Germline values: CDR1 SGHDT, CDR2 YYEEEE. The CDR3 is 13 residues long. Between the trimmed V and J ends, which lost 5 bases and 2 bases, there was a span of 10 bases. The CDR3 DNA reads TGTGCCAGCAGACGACAAGAACAAGAGACCCAGTACTTC. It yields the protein CASRRQEQETQYF.

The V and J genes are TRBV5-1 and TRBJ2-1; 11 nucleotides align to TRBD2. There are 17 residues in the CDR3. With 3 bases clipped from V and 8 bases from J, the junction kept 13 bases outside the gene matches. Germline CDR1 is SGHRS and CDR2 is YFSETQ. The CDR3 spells CASSWGLTGTSGDEQFF. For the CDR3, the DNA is TGCGCCAGCAGCTGGGGGCTCACCGGGACTAGCGGAGATGAGCAGTTCTTC.